The entry below describes one TCR beta chain. Its antigen specificity is not known. One base away there is no much larger clone; base qualities are not given. Flow cytometry had shown CD8+CD57+ cell expansion in the patients selected for sequencing. All patients had severe acquired aplastic anemia diagnosed by International Study of Aplastic Anemia and Agranulocytosis and Camitta criteria. No patient had received any therapy when blood was sampled. The study deep-sequenced TCR repertoires of sorted CD4+ and CD8+ blood T cells from severe aplastic anemia patients and healthy subjects. Patients were enrolled in the USA under clinicaltrials.gov protocols 00001620, 01623167, 00001397, 00071045, 00081523 and 00961064. Ficoll-Paque density gradient centrifugation was used to isolate peripheral blood mononuclear cells. Before DNA extraction, CD4+ and CD8+ T cells were sorted with FACS or magnetic beads. The data are from a study of CD8+CD57+ T cells in acquired aplastic anemia (dated 2018 in TCRdb). Notes on the research overall: A mean of around 3.3 ug of DNA, ranging from about 0.17 to 30 ug, was extracted from sorted CD4+ and CD8+ cells. CD8+CD57+ expansion was defined as frequency above the mean frequency observed in healthy subjects.

TCR beta VDJ combination and CDR3 sequence profiling used genomic DNA as the template. TCR repertoire sequencing was run on an Illumina HiSeq 2000. For the original study's pipeline: Repertoire assessment relied on Simpson's diversity index, CDR3 size and DJ length profiles, and TRBV/TRBJ rearrangement plots. The most abundant DNA sequence in the deep sequencing data was defined as the immunodominant clone. CDR3 amino acid sequences were screened for sharing across subjects and compared with published repertoires and the VDJdb database. In-frame beta chains were kept once TCRdb had trimmed the public reads at Q25 with fastp and called clones with MiXCR. For every CDR3 protein sequence, its rows merge into one entry that carries the most common genes and DNA. TCRdb, not the authors, supplied the V and J calls. Here the sample has under 250,000 distinct CDR3 sequences; about 44% occur a single time. The ten most abundant clones make up over 7.5% of the sample.

Per the germline V gene, MNHEY is the CDR1 and SVGEGT is the CDR2. Counted from cysteine to phenylalanine, this CDR3 has 13 amino acids. CDR3 DNA is the only sequence kept; it has 39 bases, read in frame from the first base. V has 7 bases trimmed and J has 4 bases trimmed; junction bases matching no gene number 5. The research as a whole found: CD8+ Simpson's diversity did not differ significantly between patients and healthy controls (P=0.060). Around 28 CD8+ CDR3 sequences were found to be shared between patients and controls, but these sequences appeared to be highly expressed in patients and within the immunodominant clones of the patients.

The chain is encoded by TRBV6-2 or TRBV6-3 joined to TRBJ1-2, with TRBD1 matching 8 junction bases. This sequence was found in a human donor with aplastic anemia. Sequenced material: sorted CD4+, CD8+, or CD8+CD57+ T cells (not recorded which) from PBMCs. The CDR3 reads as follows: CASTVGQGYGYTF. The nucleotide sequence reads TGTGCCAGCACCGTTGGACAGGGCTATGGCTACACCTTC.